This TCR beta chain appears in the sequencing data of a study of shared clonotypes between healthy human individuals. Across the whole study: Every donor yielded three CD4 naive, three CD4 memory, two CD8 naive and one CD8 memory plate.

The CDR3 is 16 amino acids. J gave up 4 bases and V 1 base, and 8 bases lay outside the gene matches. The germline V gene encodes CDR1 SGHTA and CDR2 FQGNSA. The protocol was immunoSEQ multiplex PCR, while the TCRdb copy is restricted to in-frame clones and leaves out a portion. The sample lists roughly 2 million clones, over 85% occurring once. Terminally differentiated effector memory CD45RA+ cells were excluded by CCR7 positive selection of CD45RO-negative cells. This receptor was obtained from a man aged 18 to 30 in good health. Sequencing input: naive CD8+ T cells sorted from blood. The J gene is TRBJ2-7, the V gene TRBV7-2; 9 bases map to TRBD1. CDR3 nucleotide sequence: TGTGCCAGCAGCTTAGGGCATAACAGGGGGCGTTACGAGCAGTACTTC. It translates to CASSLGHNRGRYEQYF.